These 7 T cell receptor beta chains came from one sample sequenced in a study of blood T cell repertoires in COVID-19. Assay used: immunoSEQ multiplex PCR; TCRdb lists only in-frame clones, some missing. The sample includes 95,000 to 150,000 clones, about 90% of them seen just once. Material: peripheral blood. The receptors stem from a woman aged 55-75 years with COVID-19, enrolled during active disease.

The V call is TRBV3-1 (or the pseudogene TRBV3-2), the J call TRBJ2-7; a weak D match, TRBD1 (5 bases). The germline CDR1 and CDR2 sequences are LGHDT and YNNKEL (reference sequence). Trimming pared 2 bases from V and 5 bases from J, leaving 13 bases between. The CDR3 consists of 14 residues. The CDR3 DNA follows: TGTGCCAGCAGCCAAAGTGCCCCAGGGAACGAGCAGTACTTC. Encoded protein: CASSQSAPGNEQYF.

The J gene is TRBJ2-7, the V gene TRBV18, with 9 bases that match TRBD2. With 4 bases clipped from V and 2 bases from J, the junction kept 6 bases outside the gene matches. The germline CDR1 and CDR2 sequences are KGHSH and LQKENI. This CDR3 has 15 residues. The CDR3 DNA sequence: TGTGCCAGCTCACTAAGGACTAGCGATCCCTACGAGCAGTACTTC. This encodes CASSLRTSDPYEQYF.

The chain uses TRBV7-2 and TRBJ1-4; 7 bases match TRBD1. V was clipped by 6 bases and J by 8 bases; unmatched bases: 9. The germline CDR1 and CDR2 sequences are SGHTA and FQGNSA. The CDR3 extends over 14 amino acids. CDR3 nucleotides: TGTGCCAGCAGACGACAGGGTGGCCCGGAAAAACTGTTTTTT. Protein product: CASRRQGGPEKLFF. The variable domain in full, with the rest retrieved from reference TRBV7-2 and TRBJ1-4, is GAGVSQSPSNKVTEKGKDVELRCDPISGHTALYWYRQSLGQGLEFLIYFQGNSAPDKSGLPSDRFSAERTGGSVSTLTIQRTQQEDSAVYLCASRRQGGPEKLFFGSGTQLSVL.

This clone appeared a few times. The chain employs TRBV7-3 and TRBJ2-3; TRBD1 might be the D (6 bases). The length of the CDR3 is 14 residues. V lost 5 bases to trimming and J lost 0 bases, with 9 bases between them. CDR1 SGHTA and CDR2 FQGTGA come from the germline V gene. The CDR3 DNA is TGTGCCAGCAGCCCGGGACACAGCACAGATACGCAGTATTTT. Residues: CASSPGHSTDTQYF.

V usage is TRBV7-2 and J usage is TRBJ2-1; D is perhaps TRBD1 (6 bases). The CDR3 loop spans 18 amino acids. Looked up from germline, CDR1 is SGHTA and CDR2 is FQGNSA. V dropped 4 bases and J dropped 2 bases, with 21 bases sitting between them. CDR3 sequence: CASSSPLQQGSPYNEQFF. The CDR3 DNA is TGTGCCAGCAGCTCCCCCCTCCAGCAGGGGAGTCCCTACAATGAGCAGTTCTTC.

This clone occurred once. The genes are TRBV5-1 and TRBJ2-1; 11 bases are shared with TRBD2. V dropped 4 bases and J dropped 4; count of bases not matched to a gene: 7. Germline CDR1 SGHRS, CDR2 YFSETQ. This CDR3 contains 16 residues. DNA of the CDR3: TGCGCCAGCAGCCTGGGACTAGCGGTATCATACAATGAGCAGTTCTTC. Its protein product is CASSLGLAVSYNEQFF. Complete variable domain (other parts from reference TRBV5-1 and TRBJ2-1): KAGVTQTPRYLIKTRGQQVTLSCSPISGHRSVSWYQQTPGQGLQFLFEYFSETQRNKGNFPGRFSGRQFSNSRSEMNVSTLELGDSALYLCASSLGLAVSYNEQFFGPGTRLTVL.

The chain is built from TRBV7-2 and TRBJ2-2; D may be TRBD2 (6 bases). The germline CDR1 and CDR2 sequences are SGHTA and FQGNSA. There are 15 residues in the CDR3. V was shortened by 6 bases and J by 5 bases, with 16 bases between the two germline ends. The DNA of the CDR3 is TGTGCCAGCAGAAACAGCTTAGGAGGGACCGGGGAGCTGTTTTTT. It yields the protein CASRNSLGGTGELFF.